The present TCR beta chain was sequenced within a study of beta chain features in type 1 diabetes. Across the study: Patients looked much like healthy donors when it came to age, gender and cell yields. Study-level points and caveats: Insertions were fewer and deletions more numerous at VDJ junctions in type 1 diabetes patients. Shorter TCRB CDR3s, moderately but significantly so, were found in Type 1 diabetes patients in all four CD4+ subsets.

Germline assignment: CDR1 LNHDA and CDR2 SQIVND (reference sequence). The CDR3 is made up of 12 amino acids. Deletions cut 4 bases from V and 5 bases from J, with 8 bases between. The authors reverse transcribed all of the isolated RNA, so sequencing captured expressed TCRB transcripts. Clones were sequenced by immunoSEQ multiplex PCR, and TCRdb holds only the in-frame ones, with some missing. The table lists some 330,000 clones, 10% to 15% of them singletons. This clone was observed a handful of times. Its specificity is not known. This clonotype was sampled from a woman aged 18-35 years with type 1 diabetes. V and J are TRBV19 and TRBJ1-2; possible D gene TRBD1, 5 bases. What was sequenced was naive CD4+ T cells from blood. The CDR3, as DNA: TGTGCCAGTAGTACAGGGCGGTATGGCTACACCTTC. This encodes CASSTGRYGYTF.